A selection of T cell receptor beta chains follows, all from one sample in a study of shared clonotypes between healthy human individuals. TCRdb keeps only in-frame clones here, not all; method: immunoSEQ multiplex PCR. The data hold 550,000 to 700,000 clones, with 73% observed a single time. The sequenced material came from memory CD4+ T cells sorted from blood. The receptors shown here come from a woman under 40 in good health. CDR3s include the opening cysteine and the closing phenylalanine or tryptophan. Each record gives: J gene, V gene, D gene, clone size, CDR3 DNA, CDR3 protein. D genes are given only for firm matches. Where a row states a size, it is once, few, many or the class of an expanded clone; other rows omit it.

J gene: TRBJ2-3; V gene: TRBV6-1; D gene: TRBD1; clone size: -; CDR3 DNA: TGTGCCAGCAGTACTTACAGGGGGAGGACAGATACGCAGTATTTT; CDR3 protein: CASSTYRGRTDTQYF
J gene: TRBJ1-3; V gene: TRBV2; D gene: -; clone size: many; CDR3 DNA: TGTGCCAGCAGTATTGACAGCCCGGGAAACACCATATATTTT; CDR3 protein: CASSIDSPGNTIYF
J gene: TRBJ1-4; V gene: TRBV14; D gene: TRBD1; clone size: -; CDR3 DNA: TGTGCCAGCAGCCTATCTCCCGGACAGGGGAGGGGAGTATGGGAAAAACTGTTTTTT; CDR3 protein: CASSLSPGQGRGVWEKLFF
J gene: TRBJ2-2; V gene: TRBV29-1; D gene: -; clone size: -; CDR3 DNA: TGCAGCGCTAAGTCCACAGGGACCGCGAACACCGGGGAGCTGTTTTTT; CDR3 protein: CSAKSTGTANTGELFF
J gene: TRBJ1-5; V gene: TRBV6-1; D gene: TRBD1; clone size: -; CDR3 DNA: TGTGCCAGCAGTGAAGCGTCGTTCCGGGACAGGGGTAGCAATCAGCCCCAGCATTTT; CDR3 protein: CASSEASFRDRGSNQPQHF
J gene: TRBJ2-7; V gene: TRBV19; D gene: TRBD1; clone size: -; CDR3 DNA: TGTGCCAGTAGCACCACGGGACAGGGAAAGGGCTACGAGCAGTACTTC; CDR3 protein: CASSTTGQGKGYEQYF
J gene: TRBJ2-2; V gene: TRBV5-1; D gene: -; clone size: -; CDR3 DNA: TGCGCCAGCAGCAAGCAGGGCTTTCCGAACACCGGGGAGCTGTTTTTT; CDR3 protein: CASSKQGFPNTGELFF
J gene: TRBJ2-1; V gene: TRBV10-3; D gene: TRBD2; clone size: -; CDR3 DNA: TGTGCCATCAGGATAGCGGGGGGAAATGAGCAGTTCTTC; CDR3 protein: CAIRIAGGNEQFF
J gene: TRBJ2-7; V gene: TRBV4-2; D gene: -; clone size: -; CDR3 DNA: TGTGCCAGCAGCCAAGTCGGGGCAGCCTACGAGCAGTACTTC; CDR3 protein: CASSQVGAAYEQYF
J gene: TRBJ2-1; V gene: TRBV7-9; D gene: TRBD2; clone size: -; CDR3 DNA: TGTGCCAGCACAATAGCGGGAGACTTAAATGAGCAGTTCTTC; CDR3 protein: CASTIAGDLNEQFF
J gene: TRBJ1-3; V gene: TRBV6-4; D gene: TRBD1; clone size: -; CDR3 DNA: TGTGCCAGCGTACAGGGGGACATGGTAATTTTTCCCATATATTTT; CDR3 protein: CASVQGDMVIFPIYF
J gene: TRBJ1-2; V gene: TRBV28; D gene: -; clone size: -; CDR3 DNA: TGTGCCAGCAGTTTCGGCAGAGCAAACTATGGCTACACCTTC; CDR3 protein: CASSFGRANYGYTF
J gene: TRBJ2-7; V gene: TRBV4-1; D gene: TRBD1; clone size: -; CDR3 DNA: TGCGCCAGCAGCCAAGGACAGGGCGGCGCCTACGAGCAGTACTTC; CDR3 protein: CASSQGQGGAYEQYF
J gene: TRBJ1-1; V gene: TRBV5-1; D gene: -; clone size: -; CDR3 DNA: TGCGCCAGCAGCTTGGTCGTCACCTCGAACACTGAAGCTTTCTTT; CDR3 protein: CASSLVVTSNTEAFF
J gene: TRBJ2-5; V gene: TRBV5-1; D gene: -; clone size: -; CDR3 DNA: TGCGCCAGCAGCACACCCGGGGTTGGGGAGACCCAGTACTTC; CDR3 protein: CASSTPGVGETQYF
J gene: TRBJ1-5; V gene: TRBV11-3; D gene: -; clone size: -; CDR3 DNA: TGTGCCAGCAGCTCCCTCGGGGGGGATCAGCCCCAGCATTTT; CDR3 protein: CASSSLGGDQPQHF
J gene: TRBJ2-5; V gene: TRBV28; D gene: TRBD2; clone size: -; CDR3 DNA: TGTGCCAGCAGGAAACTAGCGGGAGGGCCCAGAGAGACCCAGTACTTC; CDR3 protein: CASRKLAGGPRETQYF
J gene: TRBJ1-5; V gene: TRBV6-1; D gene: -; clone size: -; CDR3 DNA: TGTGCCAGCAGTGAAGTTGATAGCAATCAGCCCCAGCATTTT; CDR3 protein: CASSEVDSNQPQHF
J gene: TRBJ2-5; V gene: TRBV2; D gene: -; clone size: few; CDR3 DNA: TGTGCCAGCAGGGCAGAACTAGAGACCCAGTACTTC; CDR3 protein: CASRAELETQYF
J gene: TRBJ1-3; V gene: TRBV7-9; D gene: -; clone size: many; CDR3 DNA: TGTGCCAGCAGCTTAAGGTTGGCAGCCTCTGGAAACACCATATATTTT; CDR3 protein: CASSLRLAASGNTIYF
J gene: TRBJ2-7; V gene: TRBV2; D gene: -; clone size: -; CDR3 DNA: TGTGCCAGCAGCGCTCAGACAGGAACCTACGAGCAGTACTTC; CDR3 protein: CASSAQTGTYEQYF
J gene: TRBJ2-1; V gene: TRBV10-3; D gene: -; clone size: -; CDR3 DNA: TGTGCCATCAGTGATGGCGGCTGGTCCTACAATGAGCAGTTCTTC; CDR3 protein: CAISDGGWSYNEQFF
J gene: TRBJ2-2; V gene: TRBV18; D gene: TRBD2; clone size: -; CDR3 DNA: TGTGCCAGCTCACCGCTAGCGGGACGGAACACCGGGGAGCTGTTTTTT; CDR3 protein: CASSPLAGRNTGELFF
J gene: TRBJ2-2; V gene: TRBV7-2; D gene: TRBD1; clone size: -; CDR3 DNA: TGTGCCAGCAGTTTCCAGGGGGTGGGCACCGGGGAGCTGTTTTTT; CDR3 protein: CASSFQGVGTGELFF
J gene: TRBJ2-7; V gene: TRBV5-1; D gene: TRBD2; clone size: -; CDR3 DNA: TGCGCCAGCAGCCAGGGAGGGACTTACGAGCAGTACTTC; CDR3 protein: CASSQGGTYEQYF
J gene: TRBJ2-7; V gene: TRBV7-6; D gene: -; clone size: -; CDR3 DNA: TGTGCCAGCAGCTCGAGAAGGCAGGGGCACGAGCAGTACTTC; CDR3 protein: CASSSRRQGHEQYF
J gene: TRBJ2-7; V gene: TRBV18; D gene: -; clone size: -; CDR3 DNA: TGTGCCAGCTCACCGCCAGGGAGCTCCTACGAGCAGTACTTC; CDR3 protein: CASSPPGSSYEQYF
J gene: TRBJ1-5; V gene: TRBV28; D gene: -; clone size: -; CDR3 DNA: TGTGCCAGCAGTTTAACGGGGGCTCGCAATCAGCCCCAGCATTTT; CDR3 protein: CASSLTGARNQPQHF
J gene: TRBJ2-1; V gene: TRBV11-3; D gene: -; clone size: -; CDR3 DNA: TGTGCCAGCAGCTCCGGACAGAGTAATGAGCAGTTCTTC; CDR3 protein: CASSSGQSNEQFF
J gene: TRBJ1-1; V gene: TRBV19; D gene: TRBD1; clone size: -; CDR3 DNA: TGTGCCACCCGGGACAGGGGTCGTGGGTTGAACACTGAAGCTTTCTTT; CDR3 protein: CATRDRGRGLNTEAFF
J gene: TRBJ2-3; V gene: TRBV4-2; D gene: -; clone size: -; CDR3 DNA: TGTGCCAGCAGCCCGCCTCGTCCCGGGACGCGGGCAGATACGCAGTATTTT; CDR3 protein: CASSPPRPGTRADTQYF
J gene: TRBJ2-1; V gene: TRBV5-6; D gene: TRBD2; clone size: -; CDR3 DNA: TGTGCCAGCAGCGAAATACTAGCGGGAGTGTCAAATGAGCAGTTCTTC; CDR3 protein: CASSEILAGVSNEQFF
J gene: TRBJ1-4; V gene: TRBV27; D gene: -; clone size: -; CDR3 DNA: TGTGCCAGCAGTTTATCGGCAGGGCCTAATGAAAAACTGTTTTTT; CDR3 protein: CASSLSAGPNEKLFF
J gene: TRBJ2-7; V gene: TRBV11-2; D gene: -; clone size: few; CDR3 DNA: TGTGCCAGCAGCTTACAGGCCTCCGAGCAGTACTTC; CDR3 protein: CASSLQASEQYF
J gene: TRBJ1-6; V gene: TRBV23-1; D gene: -; clone size: -; CDR3 DNA: TGCGCCAGTCCGGGGACGGGGAATAATTCACCCCTCCACTTT; CDR3 protein: CASPGTGNNSPLHF
J gene: TRBJ2-3; V gene: TRBV5-1; D gene: TRBD2; clone size: -; CDR3 DNA: TGCGCCAGCAGCGACTCATCCGGGACTAGCGGGAGTGATACGCAGTATTTT; CDR3 protein: CASSDSSGTSGSDTQYF
J gene: TRBJ1-1; V gene: TRBV5-1; D gene: -; clone size: many; CDR3 DNA: TGCGCCAGCAGCTTTGGGCAGGCTTTCACTGAAGCTTTCTTT; CDR3 protein: CASSFGQAFTEAFF
J gene: TRBJ1-1; V gene: TRBV5-4; D gene: TRBD1; clone size: -; CDR3 DNA: TGTGCCAGCAGCTCGACAGGGGCGGATGAAGCTTTCTTT; CDR3 protein: CASSSTGADEAFF
J gene: TRBJ2-1; V gene: TRBV2; D gene: TRBD2; clone size: -; CDR3 DNA: TGTGCCAGCATCGGGACTAGCGGGGGGGTCTACAATGAGCAGTTCTTC; CDR3 protein: CASIGTSGGVYNEQFF
J gene: TRBJ1-2; V gene: TRBV30; D gene: -; clone size: once; CDR3 DNA: TGTGCCTGGAGTAAACTGACAGCAAACTATGGCTACACCTTC; CDR3 protein: CAWSKLTANYGYTF
J gene: TRBJ1-5; V gene: TRBV5-1; D gene: TRBD1; clone size: -; CDR3 DNA: TGCGCCAGCAGCCCCACAGGGGGCTATCAGCCCCAGCATTTT; CDR3 protein: CASSPTGGYQPQHF
J gene: TRBJ2-3; V gene: TRBV6-1; D gene: -; clone size: few; CDR3 DNA: TGTGCCAGCAGCGCACGGACTCCAGATACGCAGTATTTT; CDR3 protein: CASSARTPDTQYF
J gene: TRBJ2-1; V gene: TRBV7-3; D gene: -; clone size: -; CDR3 DNA: TGTGCCAGCAGCTTAATGAGGTCTAGCGTGAGCAATGAGCAGTTCTTC; CDR3 protein: CASSLMRSSVSNEQFF
J gene: TRBJ2-2; V gene: TRBV10-1; D gene: -; clone size: -; CDR3 DNA: TGCGCCAGCATCACGAGGGGAAACACCGGGGAGCTGTTTTTT; CDR3 protein: CASITRGNTGELFF
J gene: TRBJ2-7; V gene: TRBV5-1; D gene: TRBD1; clone size: many; CDR3 DNA: TGCGCCAGCAGCGATCGGACAGGGGGCGTCTACGAGCAGTACTTC; CDR3 protein: CASSDRTGGVYEQYF
J gene: TRBJ2-7; V gene: TRBV9; D gene: -; clone size: -; CDR3 DNA: TGTGCCAGCAGCGTCTCCAAACAGGGCCCCGAGCAGTACTTC; CDR3 protein: CASSVSKQGPEQYF
J gene: TRBJ2-1; V gene: TRBV18; D gene: TRBD2; clone size: -; CDR3 DNA: TGTGCCAGCTCACCTCCGACTAGCAGAAAATACAATGAGCAGTTCTTC; CDR3 protein: CASSPPTSRKYNEQFF
J gene: TRBJ1-5; V gene: TRBV6-5; D gene: -; clone size: -; CDR3 DNA: TGTGCCAGCCGTAGAACGCATAGCAATCAGCCCCAGCATTTT; CDR3 protein: CASRRTHSNQPQHF
J gene: TRBJ2-7; V gene: TRBV4-1; D gene: TRBD2; clone size: once; CDR3 DNA: TGCGCCAGCAGCCAAGGTTGGATCGGGAGGATTGACTTC; CDR3 protein: CASSQGWIGRIDF
J gene: TRBJ2-1; V gene: TRBV19; D gene: TRBD1; clone size: -; CDR3 DNA: TGTGCCAGTAACTCCGGGACAGAGTACAATGAGCAGTTCTTC; CDR3 protein: CASNSGTEYNEQFF